Following are 18 T cell receptor beta chains from one sample sequenced in a study of T cell repertoires in cytomegalovirus infection. Their antigens are not known. From the reads, TCRdb called clonotypes with MiXCR, one entry per CDR3 protein. The sample includes around 300,000 distinct CDR3 sequences, about 25% seen only once; the top ten take about 14%. Sequencing was performed on cultured PBMCs, taken from culture after CMV antigen stimulation. Receptor source: a human donor in good health (CMV status not recorded). Some clones in this sample may be carry-over from other donors' samples.

This clonotype was seen ten or more times. The V gene is TRBV7-8, the J gene TRBJ1-1; D unresolved. CDR1 is SGHVS, CDR2 FQNEAQ, per germline. CDR3 size: 15 residues. V shed 1 base and J shed 5 bases, with 14 bases lying between them. The CDR3 DNA sequence: TGTGCCAGCAGCTTAGGCCGCAGGATGGGAACTGAAGCTTTCTTT. Protein: CASSLGRRMGTEAFF.

The sample holds many counts of this clonotype. The gene calls are TRBV19 and TRBJ2-3; D perhaps matches TRBD1 (5 bases). CDR3 length: 14 residues. The germline V gene encodes CDR1 LNHDA and CDR2 SQIVND (reference sequence). The V gene lost 4 bases and the J gene lost 1 base, with 9 bases spanning the gap. Written as DNA, the CDR3 is TGTGCCAGTAGTAGCACACAGGGCACAGATACGCAGTATTTT. It encodes CASSSTQGTDTQYF.

In its sample, this clonotype was seen a few times. The chain joins TRBV24-1 to TRBJ2-1, with D tentatively TRBD2 (6 bases). The germline CDR1 and CDR2 sequences are KGHDR and SFDVKD. Trimming left V 3 bases short and J 5 bases short, with 10 bases between. This CDR3 is built from 14 residues. CDR3 in DNA: TGTGCCACCAGTGATGGGGGGAGACACAATGAGCAGTTCTTC. Translation gives CATSDGGRHNEQFF.

This clonotype has ten or more counts. This chain connects TRBV20-1 to TRBJ1-6; possibly TRBD1 for D (5 bases). Trimming pared 3 bases from V and 9 bases from J, leaving 18 bases between. Germline CDR1 is DFQATT and CDR2 is SNEGSKA (reference sequence). The CDR3 consists of 15 residues. The CDR3 DNA follows: TGCAGTGCTAGGCCCTCTCAGGGTGACGGTTCACCCCTCCACTTT. Amino acid sequence: CSARPSQGDGSPLHF.

The chain carries TRBV6-2 or TRBV6-3 and TRBJ2-1, with D maybe TRBD1 (5 bases). The CDR3 sequence is 12 residues long. V gave up 5 bases and J gave up 10 bases, with 12 bases separating them. The V gene's germline CDR1 is MNHEY and CDR2 SVGEGT. This CDR3 is CASSTLGAEQFF. Here the CDR3 DNA reads TGTGCCAGCAGTACCCTAGGGGCGGAGCAGTTCTTC.

A note on this clonotype: The junction shows a germline mismatch at one end, possibly a read error. V and J are TRBV4-1 and TRBJ1-3, with D maybe TRBD1 (6 bases). In germline, CDR1 is MGHRA, CDR2 YSYEKL. The CDR3 totals 17 residues. The CDR3 here is CASSQEGVRASGNTIYF. In nucleotides, the CDR3 is TGTGCCAGCAGCCAAGAGGGGGTTAGGGCCTCTGGAAACACCATATATTTT.

This clonotype has a handful of counts. The chain is built from TRBV7-9 and TRBJ1-4, with no clear D. V lost 0 bases to trimming and J lost 5 bases, with 10 bases between them. Germline lookup yields CDR1 SEHNR and CDR2 FQNEAQ (reference sequence). The CDR3 sequence is 15 residues long. The CDR3 DNA is TGTGCCAGCAGCTTAGCAGAGACAAAGAATGAAAAACTGTTTTTT. This gives the protein CASSLAETKNEKLFF.

As regards this clonotype: This may be a read error, as it is one base from a much larger clone. The J gene is TRBJ1-1, the V gene TRBV7-2; D call uncertain. CDR1 is SGHTA, CDR2 FQGNSA, per germline. V was shortened by 6 bases and J by 5 bases, with 13 bases between the two germline ends. The CDR3 contains 13 residues. This CDR3 is CASRLSGRTEAFF. DNA of the CDR3: TGTGCCAGCAGGTTAAGTGGTAGGACTGAAGCTTTCTTT.

This clonotype was found a few times. The chain recombines TRBV24-1 with TRBJ2-5; D call uncertain. The CDR3 runs 13 residues. The germline CDR1 and CDR2 sequences are KGHDR and SFDVKD. V shed 4 bases and J shed 5 bases, with 10 bases lying between them. CDR3 sequence reads: CATSELGVETQYF. The CDR3 bases are TGTGCCACCAGTGAACTGGGTGTGGAGACCCAGTACTTC.

This chain joins TRBV24-1 and TRBJ2-2; the D call may be TRBD1 or TRBD2 (5 bases each). This CDR3 is built from 15 residues. V gave up 3 bases and J gave up 4 bases, with 11 bases separating them. Germline values: CDR1 KGHDR, CDR2 SFDVKD. The DNA for the CDR3 is TGTGCCACCAGTGATCGAGGGACGGCCACCGGGGAGCTGTTTTTT. Encoded protein: CATSDRGTATGELFF.

This clonotype was counted between two and nine times. The chain combines TRBV7-2 with TRBJ2-1; the match to TRBD2 covers 7 bases. Germline-derived CDR1 and CDR2 are SGHTA and FQGNSA. The CDR3 sequence is 15 residues long. V trimming: 3 bases; J trimming: 0 bases; junction bases outside the gene matches: 2. In DNA, the CDR3 is TGTGCCAGCAGCTTGGGGACTATCTCCTACAATGAGCAGTTCTTC. Translated: CASSLGTISYNEQFF.

V gene TRBV4-3 combines with J gene TRBJ2-1; D uncertain. Per germline, CDR1 LGHNA and CDR2 YSLEER. This CDR3 contains 17 residues. The ends were cut back, 0 bases at V and 0 bases at J, with 12 bases in the middle. CDR3 DNA sequence: TGCGCCAGCAGCCAAGATAGGATGGCATTCTCCTACAATGAGCAGTTCTTC. This gives the protein CASSQDRMAFSYNEQFF.

This chain uses TRBV12-3 or TRBV12-4 with TRBJ1-2; 7 positions match TRBD1. CDR3 length: 14 amino acids. V was clipped by 5 bases and J by 4 bases; unmatched bases: 7. The CDR3 bases are TGTGCCAGCAGTATCGGGACAGCCTCCTATGGCTACACCTTC. Protein product: CASSIGTASYGYTF.

The gene calls are TRBV19 and TRBJ2-1; no reliable D call. Trimming stripped 5 bases from V and 0 bases from J, with 14 bases between. The CDR3 has 16 residues. The germline CDR1 and CDR2 sequences are LNHDA and SQIVND (reference sequence). The CDR3 coding sequence is TGTGCCAGTAGTTCCGTTTTGCCGCGCTCCTACAATGAGCAGTTCTTC. Its translation: CASSSVLPRSYNEQFF. Full variable domain (remainder filled in from reference TRBV19 and TRBJ2-1): DGGITQSPKYLFRKEGQNVTLSCEQNLNHDAMYWYRQDPGQGLRLIYYSQIVNDFQKGDIAEGYSVSREKKESFPLTVTSAQKNPTAFYLCASSSVLPRSYNEQFFGPGTRLTVL.

The rearrangement uses TRBV11-2 and TRBJ2-4; D uncertain. Germline V gene lookup returns CDR1 SGHAT and CDR2 FQNNGV. V gave up 5 bases and J gave up 3 bases, with 26 bases separating them. The CDR3 covers 19 residues. In DNA form, the CDR3 reads TGTGCCAGCAGCCCCCATTGGCAGGTATCTACCATAGGCAAAAACATTCAGTACTTC. Translating gives CASSPHWQVSTIGKNIQYF. The entire variable domain, with the rest obtained from reference TRBV11-2 and TRBJ2-4, is as follows: EAGVAQSPRYKIIEKRQSVAFWCNPISGHATLYWYQQILGQGPKLLIQFQNNGVVDDSQLPKDRFSAERLKGVDSTLKIQPAKLEDSAVYLCASSPHWQVSTIGKNIQYFGAGTRLSVL.

The chain combines TRBV6-5 with TRBJ2-7; D possibly uses TRBD1 or TRBD2 (6 bases each). The CDR3 length is 13 residues. Per germline, CDR1 MNHEY and CDR2 SVGAGI. The CDR3 sequence: CASSYTYSGAPDV. The CDR3 DNA sequence: TGTGCCAGCAGTTACACATACTCGGGGGCTCCCGACGTC.

The genes are TRBV6-2 or TRBV6-3 and TRBJ1-3; 7 bases line up with TRBD1. The length of the CDR3 is 15 residues. Unmatched junction bases numbered 5, after V lost 5 bases and J lost 1 base. Germline-derived CDR1 and CDR2 are MNHEY and SVGEGT. The CDR3 sequence is CASSRDSLSGNTIYF. The CDR3 DNA is TGTGCCAGCAGTCGGGACAGCTTGTCTGGAAACACCATATATTTT.

The count of this clonotype is one. The V gene is TRBV27, the J gene TRBJ2-3; D call uncertain. Germline loops: CDR1 MNHEY, CDR2 SMNVEV (reference sequence). The V and J ends lost 8 bases and 2 bases respectively, with 11 bases between them. The CDR3 is made up of 13 amino acids. The CDR3 region is CASLSANTDTQYF. Here the CDR3 DNA reads TGTGCCAGCTTATCCGCGAACACAGATACGCAGTATTTT.